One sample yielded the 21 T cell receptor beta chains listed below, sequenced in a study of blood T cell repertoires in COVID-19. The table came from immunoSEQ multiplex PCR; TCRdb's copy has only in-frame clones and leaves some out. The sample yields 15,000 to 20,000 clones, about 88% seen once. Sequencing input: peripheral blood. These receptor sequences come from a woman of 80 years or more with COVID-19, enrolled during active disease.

The chain's CDR3 is CASSTQSVAGELFF. Written as DNA, the CDR3 is TGTGCCAGCAGCACCCAATCGGTTGCCGGGGAGCTGTTTTTT. This chain links TRBV3-1 (or the pseudogene TRBV3-2) with TRBJ2-2; the D is unclear. The CDR3 loop spans 14 amino acids. The germline V gene has CDR1 LGHDT and CDR2 YNNKEL (reference sequence). Trimming cost V 5 bases and J 6 bases, with 13 bases left between them.

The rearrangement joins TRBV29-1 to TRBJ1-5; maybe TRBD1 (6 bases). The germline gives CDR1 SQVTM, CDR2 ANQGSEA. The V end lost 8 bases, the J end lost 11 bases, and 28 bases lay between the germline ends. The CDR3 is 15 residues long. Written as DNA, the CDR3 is TGCAGCCCCCACCCGGGACAATTACCTCTTCGGGCCCAGCATTTT. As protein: CSPHPGQLPLRAQHF.

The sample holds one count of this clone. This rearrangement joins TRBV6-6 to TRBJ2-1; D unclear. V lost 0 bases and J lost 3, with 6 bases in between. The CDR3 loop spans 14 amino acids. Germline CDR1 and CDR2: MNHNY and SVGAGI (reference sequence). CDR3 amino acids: CASSYSGSYNEQFF. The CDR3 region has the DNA TGTGCCAGCAGTTACTCTGGCAGCTACAATGAGCAGTTCTTC.

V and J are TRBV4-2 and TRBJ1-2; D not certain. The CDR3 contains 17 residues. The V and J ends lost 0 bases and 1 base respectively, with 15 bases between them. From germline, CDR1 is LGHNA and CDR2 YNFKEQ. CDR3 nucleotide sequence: TGTGCCAGCAGCCAAGAGGATATGGCAGGCAGTAACTATGGCTACACCTTC. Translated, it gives CASSQEDMAGSNYGYTF.

CDR3 DNA sequence: TGTGCCAGCTCACCAGGGGGGACTAATGAAAAACTGTTTTTT. Translating gives CASSPGGTNEKLFF. The rearrangement uses TRBV18 and TRBJ1-4, with a possible D match to TRBD1 (5 bases). V lost 2 bases and J 2 bases, leaving 6 bases between the germline ends. CDR1 is KGHSH and CDR2 is LQKENI in the germline V gene. CDR3 length: 14 amino acids.

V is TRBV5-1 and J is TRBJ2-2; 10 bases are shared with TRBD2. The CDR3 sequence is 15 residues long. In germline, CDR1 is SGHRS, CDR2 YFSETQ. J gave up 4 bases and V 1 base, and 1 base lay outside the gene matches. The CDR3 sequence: CASSLLAGATGELFF. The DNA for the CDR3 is TGCGCCAGCAGCTTGCTAGCGGGGGCCACCGGGGAGCTGTTTTTT. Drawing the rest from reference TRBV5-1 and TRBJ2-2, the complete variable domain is KAGVTQTPRYLIKTRGQQVTLSCSPISGHRSVSWYQQTPGQGLQFLFEYFSETQRNKGNFPGRFSGRQFSNSRSEMNVSTLELGDSALYLCASSLLAGATGELFFGEGSRLTVL.

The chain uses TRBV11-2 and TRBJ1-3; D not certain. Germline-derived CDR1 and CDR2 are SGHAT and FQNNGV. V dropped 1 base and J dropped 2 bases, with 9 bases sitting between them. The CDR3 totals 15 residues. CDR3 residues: CASSLVAAPGNTIYF. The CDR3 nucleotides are TGTGCCAGCAGCTTAGTGGCGGCGCCTGGAAACACCATATATTTT.

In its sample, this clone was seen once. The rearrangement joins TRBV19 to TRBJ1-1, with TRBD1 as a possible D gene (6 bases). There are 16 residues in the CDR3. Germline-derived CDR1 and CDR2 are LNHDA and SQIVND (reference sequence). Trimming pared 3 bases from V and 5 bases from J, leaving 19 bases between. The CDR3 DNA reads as TGTGCCAGTAGTATCCCACCAGGGAGGGGGAAAACTGAAGCTTTCTTT. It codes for CASSIPPGRGKTEAFF.

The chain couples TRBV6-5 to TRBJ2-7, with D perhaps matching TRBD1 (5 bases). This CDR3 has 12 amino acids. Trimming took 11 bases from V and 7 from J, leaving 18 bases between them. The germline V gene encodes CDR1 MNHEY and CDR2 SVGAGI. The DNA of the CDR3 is TGTGCCTCACATCGGCAGGGTGGTGAGCAGTACTTC. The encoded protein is CASHRQGGEQYF.

The CDR3 DNA reads as TGTGCCAGCAGCCCGAGAGGGGGGGTGGCTGAAGCTTTCTTT. It codes for CASSPRGGVAEAFF. The chain combines TRBV11-2 with TRBJ1-1; maybe TRBD1 (6 bases). Trimming shortened V by 5 bases and J by 6 bases, and 16 bases separated the two germline ends. The CDR3 covers 14 residues. The germline V gene encodes CDR1 SGHAT and CDR2 FQNNGV.

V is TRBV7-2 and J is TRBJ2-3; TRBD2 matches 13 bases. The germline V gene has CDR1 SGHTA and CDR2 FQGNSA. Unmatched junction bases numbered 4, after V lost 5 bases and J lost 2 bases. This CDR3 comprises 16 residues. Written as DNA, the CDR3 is TGTGCCAGCAGCAAGGGACTAGCGGGGCTCACAGATACGCAGTATTTT. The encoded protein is CASSKGLAGLTDTQYF.

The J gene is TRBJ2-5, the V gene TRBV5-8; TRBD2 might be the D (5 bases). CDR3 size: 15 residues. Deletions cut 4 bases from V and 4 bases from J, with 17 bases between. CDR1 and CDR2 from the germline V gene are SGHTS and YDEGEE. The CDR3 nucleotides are TGTGCCAGCAGCCCTTACCGGGGAACGGGAGAGACCCAGTACTTC. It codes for CASSPYRGTGETQYF.

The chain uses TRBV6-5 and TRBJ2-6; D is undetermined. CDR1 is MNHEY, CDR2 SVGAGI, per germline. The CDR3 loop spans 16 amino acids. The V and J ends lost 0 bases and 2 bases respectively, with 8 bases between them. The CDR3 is CASSYSLTTGANVLTF. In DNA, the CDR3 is TGTGCCAGCAGTTACTCGCTGACAACTGGGGCCAACGTCCTGACTTTC.

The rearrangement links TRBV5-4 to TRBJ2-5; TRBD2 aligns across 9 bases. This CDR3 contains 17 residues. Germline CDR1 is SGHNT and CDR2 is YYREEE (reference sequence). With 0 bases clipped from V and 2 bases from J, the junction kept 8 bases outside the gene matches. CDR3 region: CASSLDRLAGLQETQYF. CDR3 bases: TGTGCCAGCAGCTTGGACCGGCTAGCGGGATTACAAGAGACCCAGTACTTC.

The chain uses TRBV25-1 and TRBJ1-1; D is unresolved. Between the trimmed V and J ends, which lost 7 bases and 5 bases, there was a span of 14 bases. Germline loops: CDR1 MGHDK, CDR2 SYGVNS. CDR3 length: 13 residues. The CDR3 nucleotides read TGTGCCAGCAAGTGGCAGGCTGGTACTGAAGCTTTCTTT. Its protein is CASKWQAGTEAFF.

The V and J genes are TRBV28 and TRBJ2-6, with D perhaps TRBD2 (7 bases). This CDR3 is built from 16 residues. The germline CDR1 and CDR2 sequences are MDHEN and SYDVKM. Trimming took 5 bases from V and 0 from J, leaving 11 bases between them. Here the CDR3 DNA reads TGTGCCAGCAGTGGGGGGGCGGACTCTGGGGCCAACGTCCTGACTTTC. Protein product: CASSGGADSGANVLTF.

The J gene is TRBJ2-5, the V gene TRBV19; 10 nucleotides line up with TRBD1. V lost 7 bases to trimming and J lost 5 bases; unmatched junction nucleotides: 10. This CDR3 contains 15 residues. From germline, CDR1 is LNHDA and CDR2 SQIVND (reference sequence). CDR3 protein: CASTPGGQGRETQYF. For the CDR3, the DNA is TGTGCCAGTACTCCGGGGGGACAGGGGCGTGAGACCCAGTACTTC.

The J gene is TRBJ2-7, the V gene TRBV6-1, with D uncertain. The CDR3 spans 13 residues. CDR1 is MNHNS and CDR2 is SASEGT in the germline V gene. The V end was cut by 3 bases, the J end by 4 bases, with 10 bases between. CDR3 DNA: TGTGCCAGCAGTGATCCCCTGGCTTACGAGCAGTACTTC. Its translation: CASSDPLAYEQYF.

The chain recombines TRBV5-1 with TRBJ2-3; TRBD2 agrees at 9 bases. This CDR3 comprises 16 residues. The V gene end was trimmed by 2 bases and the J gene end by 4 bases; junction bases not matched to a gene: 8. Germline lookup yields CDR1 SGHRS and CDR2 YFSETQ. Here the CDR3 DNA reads TGCGCCAGCAGCTTCAGCGGGAGGAATGAGGCAGATACGCAGTATTTT. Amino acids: CASSFSGRNEADTQYF.

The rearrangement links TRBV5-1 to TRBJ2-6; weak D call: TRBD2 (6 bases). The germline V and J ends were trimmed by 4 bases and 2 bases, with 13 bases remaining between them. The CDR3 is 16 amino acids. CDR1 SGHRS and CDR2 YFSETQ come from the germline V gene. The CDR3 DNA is TGCGCCAGCAGCGCCGGGGGAAGGGCTGGGGCCAACGTCCTGACTTTC. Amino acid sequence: CASSAGGRAGANVLTF.

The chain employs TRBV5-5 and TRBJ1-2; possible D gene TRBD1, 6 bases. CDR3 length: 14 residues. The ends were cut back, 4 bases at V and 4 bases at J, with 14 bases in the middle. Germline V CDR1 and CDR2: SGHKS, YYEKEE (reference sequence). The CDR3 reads CASSPRDTPYGYTF. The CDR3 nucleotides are TGTGCCAGCAGCCCCCGGGACACTCCCTATGGCTACACCTTC.